The 4 T cell receptor beta chains below all came from one sample that was sequenced in a study of blood T cell repertoires in COVID-19. Profiled with immunoSEQ multiplex PCR; TCRdb holds only in-frame clones, not every one. This table holds 25,000 to 35,000 clones, 90% found once. The sequenced material came from peripheral blood. The receptors originated from a man aged 55 to 70 with active COVID-19.

The chain combines TRBV6-1 with TRBJ1-2; D is ambiguous. The V end lost 2 bases, the J end lost 8 bases, and 15 bases lay between the germline ends. Per the germline V gene, CDR1 is MNHNS and CDR2 is SASEGT. This CDR3 region has 14 residues. DNA of the CDR3: TGTGCCAGCAGTGAACCTCCGGGTTCTCGGGGCTACACCTTC. This gives the protein CASSEPPGSRGYTF.

This rearrangement joins TRBV18 to TRBJ2-5; 8 bases map to TRBD2. Looked up from germline, CDR1 is KGHSH and CDR2 is LQKENI. The junction had 5 bases not matched to a gene; V was cut back by 3 bases and J by 5 bases. This CDR3 comprises 14 residues. In nucleotides, the CDR3 is TGTGCCAGCTCACCCCGGGGGGGCCCGGAGACCCAGTACTTC. Encoded protein: CASSPRGGPETQYF.

The V gene is TRBV6-4, the J gene TRBJ2-7, with 12 bases that match TRBD1. The CDR3 sequence is 15 residues long. Germline V gene sequence: CDR1 MRHNA, CDR2 SNTAGT. The trim removed 8 bases at V and 4 bases at J, leaving 9 bases unmatched. This CDR3 reads CASLGTGGVSYEQYF. As DNA, the CDR3 is TGTGCCAGCCTCGGGACAGGGGGCGTCTCGTACGAGCAGTACTTC.

This chain connects TRBV6-5 to TRBJ1-2; 10 bases are a match to TRBD1. The CDR3 sequence is 16 residues long. The junction had 7 bases not matched to a gene; V was cut back by 2 bases and J by 4 bases. Germline-derived CDR1 and CDR2 are MNHEY and SVGAGI. The CDR3 region has the DNA TGTGCCAGCAGTTACCTTCGGACAGGGGGTGGCTATGGCTACACCTTC. It specifies CASSYLRTGGGYGYTF.